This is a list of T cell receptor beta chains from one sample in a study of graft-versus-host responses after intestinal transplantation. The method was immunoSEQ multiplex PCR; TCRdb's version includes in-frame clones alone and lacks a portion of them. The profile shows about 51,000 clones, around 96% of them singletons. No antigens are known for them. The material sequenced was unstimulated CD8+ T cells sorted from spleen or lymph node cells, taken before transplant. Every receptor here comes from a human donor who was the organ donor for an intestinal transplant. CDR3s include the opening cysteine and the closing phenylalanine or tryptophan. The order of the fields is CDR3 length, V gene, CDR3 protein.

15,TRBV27,CASSFMGGDLYGYTF
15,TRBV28,CASSPDRGGAGELFF
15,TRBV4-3,CASSQGQGSNEKLFF
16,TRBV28,CASSSTEPGQQETQYF
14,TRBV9,CASSDTSSGNTIYF
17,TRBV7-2,CASSLYVSASGQETQYF
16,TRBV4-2,CASSQGVAQGNSPLHF
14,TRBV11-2,CASSLGGSNEKLFF
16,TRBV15,CATSREGGQYGYGYTF
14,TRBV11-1,CASSLTIGSSEAFF
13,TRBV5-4,CASSLDREAEAFF
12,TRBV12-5,CASGLFSDTQYF
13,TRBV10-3,CAIWSGSIDGYTF
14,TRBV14,CASSQSPMNTEAFF
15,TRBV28,CASSVQGNPSDTQYF
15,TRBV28,CASSKGQVINQPQHF
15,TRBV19,CASSMLGGSQETQYF
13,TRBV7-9,CASSFYSTDTQYF
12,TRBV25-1,CASSEGMYEQYF
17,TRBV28,CASSFINGQADNQPQHF
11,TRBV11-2,CASSLGSPAFF
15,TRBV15,CATSGVGQGTYEQYF
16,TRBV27,CASSLHWTATNEKLFF
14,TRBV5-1,CASSPGGIYNEQFF
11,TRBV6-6,CASSYGDTQYF
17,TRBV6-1,CASIKAGTGIPPDTQYF
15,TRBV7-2,CASSQDTNSGNTIYF
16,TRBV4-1,CASSLTIGLSSYEQYF
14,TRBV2,CASSMTDISETQYF
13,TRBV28,CASSLQEAYEQYF
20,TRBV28,CASSLGVLRGGPPKSGELFF
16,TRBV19,CASSPPFRGLFNEQFF